The following is a TCR beta chain sequence with its context. What it recognizes is unknown. The data belong to a study of cytomegalovirus exposure and HLA in healthy donors. Findings and caveats of the study: Immune exposure information available was restricted to CMV serostatus. Within a later analysis, the majority of CMV-associated TCR beta chains appeared HLA-restricted. Cytomegalovirus association was assigned to around 150 TCR beta chains.

The PCR made use of 60 Vbeta and 13 Jbeta primers. Original data processing: About 11 million of 65 million to 95 million unique TCR beta chains were shared, per a later count. Clones were sequenced by immunoSEQ multiplex PCR, and TCRdb holds only the in-frame ones, with some missing. That table is the source of V, J and clone size, and D and trimming were worked out from the DNA. The table records 170,000 or so clones, roughly four fifths of them present only once. The sequence was collected from a man between 45 and 60 years old in good health and CMV-seronegative. Material: PBMCs.

CDR3 in DNA: TGTGCCAGCAGCTCAGGGGGACTAGCGGGAGTAGGCGAGCAGTTCTTC. Its protein product is CASSSGGLAGVGEQFF. The V call is TRBV9, the J call TRBJ2-1, with TRBD2 matching over 14 bases. J was trimmed by 10 bases and V by 4 bases; bases with no gene match: 10. CDR1 SGDLS and CDR2 YYNGEE come from the germline V gene. The CDR3 is made up of 16 amino acids.